This TCR beta chain was captured in a study of beta chain features in type 1 diabetes. The CDR3 has 18 amino acids. The trim removed 8 bases at V and 0 bases at J, leaving 17 bases unmatched. From germline, CDR1 is SGHDT and CDR2 YYEEEE. The entirety of the isolated RNA underwent reverse transcription, so expressed TCRB transcripts were sequenced. Here immunoSEQ multiplex PCR was the method, and the copy in TCRdb shows in-frame clones only, minus some. This sample carries 900,000 or so clones, 15% to 20% of them seen once, and the ten largest clones take around 0.02%. This chain connects TRBV5-6 to TRBJ2-1; 7 positions agree with TRBD2. The sample taken for sequencing was naive CD4+ T cells from blood. The clonotype was recovered from a woman aged 18-30 years in good health. As DNA, the CDR3 is TGTGCCAGATCGGGGCTAGCGGTTAGAACCAGCTCCTACAATGAGCAGTTCTTC. This gives the protein CARSGLAVRTSSYNEQFF. Full variable domain (rest looked up from reference TRBV5-6 and TRBJ2-1): DAGVTQSPTHLIKTRGQQVTLRCSPKSGHDTVSWYQQALGQGPQFIFQYYEEEERQRGNFPDRFSGHQFPNYSSELNVNALLLGDSALYLCARSGLAVRTSSYNEQFFGPGTRLTVL.